The 31 T cell receptor beta chains below were found in one sample sequenced in a study of T cells after posttransplantation cyclophosphamide. A marrow graft followed busulfan-fludarabine conditioning, with cyclophosphamide on days +3 and +4. Some clones are missing from TCRdb's copy, which holds only in-frame ones; the method was immunoSEQ multiplex PCR. Of 4,000 or so clones in the sample, 80% to 90% were seen once. Material: PBMCs, obtained after an allogeneic stem cell transplant with post-transplant cyclophosphamide. The receptors here all came from a female patient aged 45-60 years who received an allogeneic stem cell transplant from a related donor, was CMV-positive, and had no GVHD. Some T cells may arise from the graft donor.

The genes are TRBV6-1 and TRBJ2-1; 10 bases fit TRBD2. The CDR3 consists of 17 residues. CDR1 is MNHNS, CDR2 SASEGT, per germline. The trim removed 0 bases at V and 8 bases at J, leaving 10 bases unmatched. In nucleotides, the CDR3 is TGTGCCAGCAGTGAAGCAGGGCTAGCGGGGGCGACGTATGAGCAGTTCTTC. It encodes CASSEAGLAGATYEQFF.

This clone was counted only a few times. V is TRBV6-1 and J is TRBJ1-5, with D tentatively TRBD1 (5 bases). The CDR3 spans 13 residues. V was clipped by 3 bases and J by 6 bases, with 9 bases between them. Germline CDR1 and CDR2: MNHNS and SASEGT. CDR3 in DNA: TGTGCCAGCAGTGATCAGGGTCGTCAGCCCCAGCATTTT. It specifies CASSDQGRQPQHF.

The chain is built from TRBV6-6 and TRBJ2-5; 12 bases map to TRBD2. The closer fit of TRBJ2-7 to the DNA end suggests the J call may be wrong. The CDR3 spans 13 residues. Germline V gene data show CDR1 as MNHNY and CDR2 as SVGAGI (reference sequence). For the CDR3, the DNA is TGTGCCAGCACTAGCGGGAGGGACTACGAGCAGTACTTC. Translating it yields CASTSGRDYEQYF.

The chain uses TRBV6-1 and TRBJ2-7; TRBD1 agrees at 9 bases. The CDR3 is made up of 13 amino acids. CDR1 MNHNS and CDR2 SASEGT come from the germline V gene. Trimming removed 6 bases from V and 2 bases from J; junction bases left unmatched: 2. The CDR3, as DNA: TGTGCCAGCAGAAGACAGGGGGCCTACGAGCAGTACTTC. Its translation: CASRRQGAYEQYF.

V usage is TRBV18 and J usage is TRBJ1-1; tentatively, D is TRBD1 (6 bases). The CDR3 covers 14 residues. The germline gives CDR1 KGHSH, CDR2 LQKENI. The V end was cut by 2 bases, the J end by 7 bases, with 14 bases between. Here the CDR3 reads CASSPAGATIEAFF. The CDR3 DNA reads as TGTGCCAGCTCACCAGCGGGGGCTACCATTGAAGCTTTCTTT.

This clone was observed a handful of times. The rearrangement links TRBV10-2 to TRBJ2-3; 11 positions agree with TRBD2. The CDR3 sequence is 17 residues long. With 1 base clipped from V and 1 base from J, the junction kept 4 bases outside the gene matches. Germline V gene sequence: CDR1 WSHSY, CDR2 SAAADI. This chain's CDR3 is CASSEWGLADRTDTQYF. DNA for the CDR3: TGCGCCAGCAGTGAGTGGGGACTAGCGGACCGCACAGATACGCAGTATTTT.

CDR3 protein: CASSYKGQWADTQYF. CDR3 DNA sequence: TGTGCCAGCAGTTATAAGGGACAATGGGCAGATACGCAGTATTTT. V is TRBV6-5 and J is TRBJ2-3, with D perhaps matching TRBD1 (6 bases). The germline gives CDR1 MNHEY, CDR2 SVGAGI. The CDR3 is 15 amino acids. V was shortened by 3 bases and J by 4 bases, with 14 bases between the two germline ends.

The chain has TRBV5-1 and TRBJ2-7; 7 bases match TRBD2. The CDR3 has 14 amino acids. J lost 0 bases, V lost 2 bases, and 2 bases had no gene match. Looked up from germline, CDR1 is SGHRS and CDR2 is YFSETQ. CDR3 DNA sequence: TGCGCCAGCAGCTTCGGCGGGAGCTCCTACGAGCAGTACTTC. Translation: CASSFGGSSYEQYF.

The chain carries TRBV29-1 and TRBJ1-4, with 7 bases aligning to TRBD1. CDR1 and CDR2 (germline): SQVTM, ANQGSEA. Trimming removed 6 bases from V and 1 base from J; junction bases left unmatched: 5. CDR3 length equals 14 residues. The CDR3 sequence: CSVLDRETNEKLFF. The CDR3 DNA follows: TGCAGCGTCCTAGACAGGGAAACTAATGAAAAACTGTTTTTT.

This clone was found a few times. V gene TRBV11-2 combines with J gene TRBJ2-1; TRBD2 matches at 14 bases. Germline CDR1 SGHAT, CDR2 FQNNGV. Trimming removed 5 bases from V and 8 bases from J; junction bases left unmatched: 11. The CDR3 length is 17 residues. The CDR3 loop reads CASSLTGTSGSKDEQFF. DNA of the CDR3: TGTGCCAGCAGCCTAACCGGGACTAGCGGGAGTAAGGATGAGCAGTTCTTC.

J is TRBJ1-2 and V is TRBV2; tentative D call: TRBD1 (6 bases). Germline V CDR1 and CDR2: SNHLY, FYNNEI. Trimming pared 7 bases from V and 8 bases from J, leaving 14 bases between. The CDR3 consists of 12 residues. CDR3: CASKQAGVGYTF. The CDR3 nucleotides are TGTGCCAGCAAACAGGCAGGGGTCGGCTACACCTTC. Based on the CDR3 plus reference TRBV2 and TRBJ1-2, the full variable domain is EPEVTQTPSHQVTQMGQEVILRCVPISNHLYFYWYRQILGQKVEFLVSFYNNEISEKSEIFDDQFSVERPDGSNFTLKIRSTKLEDSAMYFCASKQAGVGYTFGSGTRLTVV.

V usage is TRBV18 and J usage is TRBJ2-1, with D maybe TRBD1 (5 bases). The CDR3 consists of 18 residues. The germline V gene encodes CDR1 KGHSH and CDR2 LQKENI. Trimming removed 4 bases at V and 0 bases at J, with 19 bases between. CDR3 protein: CASSQGHKRQSSYNEQFF. As DNA, the CDR3 is TGTGCCAGCTCACAAGGGCATAAAAGACAGAGCTCCTACAATGAGCAGTTCTTC.

The chain recombines TRBV6-1 with TRBJ2-2, with D perhaps matching TRBD2 (6 bases). V shed 3 bases and J shed 3 bases, with 14 bases lying between them. Germline assignment: CDR1 MNHNS and CDR2 SASEGT. The length of the CDR3 is 16 residues. The CDR3: CASSEAGGRYTGELFF. DNA of the CDR3: TGTGCCAGCAGTGAGGCAGGTGGGAGGTACACCGGGGAGCTGTTTTTT.

This chain connects TRBV19 to TRBJ2-1; D gene ambiguous. V shed 7 bases and J shed 4 bases, with 20 bases lying between them. The CDR3 consists of 16 residues. Germline-derived CDR1 and CDR2 are LNHDA and SQIVND (reference sequence). CDR3 sequence: CASTTTGQVGYNEQFF. CDR3 bases: TGTGCCAGTACCACAACCGGCCAGGTGGGTTACAATGAGCAGTTCTTC.

The rearrangement joins TRBV27 to TRBJ2-2, with a possible D match to TRBD1 (6 bases). This CDR3 comprises 17 residues. The ends were cut back, 6 bases at V and 1 base at J, with 18 bases in the middle. The germline gives CDR1 MNHEY, CDR2 SMNVEV (reference sequence). The CDR3 DNA follows: TGTGCCAGCAGCTTCCCCCCGGGCAGGGGGAACACCGGGGAGCTGTTTTTT. Translating it yields CASSFPPGRGNTGELFF.

The chain couples TRBV5-5 to TRBJ2-2; 13 bases match TRBD2. The germline CDR1 and CDR2 sequences are SGHKS and YYEKEE (reference sequence). The V segment lost 0 bases and the J segment 0 bases; nucleotides outside the gene matches: 2. The CDR3 is 18 residues long. CDR3 amino acids: CASSLGLAGGSNTGELFF. DNA for the CDR3: TGTGCCAGCAGCTTGGGACTAGCGGGGGGATCGAACACCGGGGAGCTGTTTTTT.

This clone appeared a single time. The rearrangement joins TRBV5-1 to TRBJ1-1; D unclear. The V end was cut by 3 bases, the J end by 1 base, with 16 bases between. CDR3 length: 16 amino acids. CDR1 and CDR2 (germline): SGHRS, YFSETQ. The CDR3 DNA follows: TGCGCCAGCAGCTCGGGAGCGGGGTTGGGGAACACTGAAGCTTTCTTT. Protein product: CASSSGAGLGNTEAFF.

The chain carries TRBV9 and TRBJ2-5; D call uncertain. The CDR3 is made up of 14 amino acids. V was trimmed by 3 bases and J by 0 bases, leaving 9 bases between them. Germline assignment: CDR1 SGDLS and CDR2 YYNGEE. CDR3 DNA sequence: TGTGCCAGCAGCGAGAGGATAAACCAAGAGACCCAGTACTTC. Amino acid sequence: CASSERINQETQYF.

In this sample, this clone turned up a few times. The chain uses TRBV6-4 and TRBJ2-1; tentatively, D is TRBD2 (6 bases). The CDR3 has 16 residues. CDR1 is MRHNA, CDR2 SNTAGT, per germline. V shed 1 base and J shed 7 bases, with 17 bases lying between them. The CDR3 bases are TGTGCCAGCAGTGACTGGGTGTCGCGGGAACGGAATGAGCAGTTCTTC. Amino acids: CASSDWVSRERNEQFF.

The V call is TRBV5-1, the J call TRBJ2-7; D is perhaps TRBD2 (6 bases). The germline V and J ends were trimmed by 3 bases and 0 bases, with 10 bases remaining between them. Germline values: CDR1 SGHRS, CDR2 YFSETQ. The CDR3 is 14 residues long. CDR3 in DNA: TGCGCCAGCAGCTCAGCAGCGGGCTCCTACGAGCAGTACTTC. Its protein is CASSSAAGSYEQYF.

The V and J genes are TRBV5-4 and TRBJ1-2, with D unclear. Trimming took 0 bases from V and 4 from J, leaving 7 bases between them. Germline assignment: CDR1 SGHNT and CDR2 YYREEE (reference sequence). The CDR3 loop spans 13 amino acids. The CDR3 nucleotides read TGTGCCAGCAGCTTGGACCGACTCTATGGCTACACCTTC. Residues: CASSLDRLYGYTF. Variable domain in full (rest from reference TRBV5-4 and TRBJ1-2): ETGVTQSPTHLIKTRGQQVTLRCSSQSGHNTVSWYQQALGQGPQFIFQYYREEENGRGNFPPRFSGLQFPNYSSELNVNALELDDSALYLCASSLDRLYGYTFGSGTRLTVV.

The chain combines TRBV6-1 with TRBJ1-4, with 10 bases matching TRBD1. The germline CDR1 and CDR2 sequences are MNHNS and SASEGT. Trimming removed 9 bases from V and 1 base from J; junction bases left unmatched: 2. CDR3 length equals 14 residues. CDR3 residues: CARGTGVTNEKLFF. CDR3 nucleotides: TGTGCCAGGGGGACAGGGGTAACTAATGAAAAACTGTTTTTT.

This clone has only a few counts. The gene calls are TRBV19 and TRBJ2-4; 9 bases match TRBD1. The V segment lost 4 bases and the J segment 1 base; nucleotides outside the gene matches: 8. Germline CDR1 reads LNHDA; CDR2 reads SQIVND (reference sequence). The CDR3 covers 17 residues. The CDR3, as DNA: TGTGCCAGTAGTAGCTACAGGGGGCTTGGGGCCAAAAACATTCAGTACTTC. It yields the protein CASSSYRGLGAKNIQYF.

This sequence joins TRBV18 and TRBJ1-1; tentative D call: TRBD1 (6 bases). The CDR3 covers 17 residues. The V gene's germline CDR1 is KGHSH and CDR2 LQKENI. The ends were cut back, 3 bases at V and 1 base at J, with 18 bases in the middle. The CDR3: CASSPETPGQTNTEAFF. In DNA form, the CDR3 reads TGTGCCAGCTCACCCGAAACCCCGGGACAAACGAACACTGAAGCTTTCTTT.

In this sample, this clone turned up once. This chain connects TRBV7-8 to TRBJ1-1, with TRBD1 matching over 9 bases. Germline loops: CDR1 SGHVS, CDR2 FQNEAQ. The V gene end was trimmed by 5 bases and the J gene end by 11 bases; junction bases not matched to a gene: 9. The CDR3 has 13 amino acids. The CDR3 loop reads CASSTGQGKRAFF. The CDR3 DNA reads TGTGCCAGCAGCACGGGACAGGGAAAAAGGGCTTTCTTT.

The chain couples TRBV29-1 to TRBJ1-5; TRBD1 matches at 9 bases. Germline V gives CDR1 SQVTM, CDR2 ANQGSEA. V was clipped by 6 bases and J by 6 bases; unmatched bases: 6. CDR3 length equals 13 residues. The DNA of the CDR3 is TGCAGCGTGCAACAGGGGGCCTTTCAGCCCCAGCATTTT. It is translated as CSVQQGAFQPQHF.

This sequence joins TRBV5-1 and TRBJ2-5; a weak D match, TRBD2 (5 bases). Germline V gene sequence: CDR1 SGHRS, CDR2 YFSETQ. V was pared by 3 bases and J by 2 bases, with 8 bases between. This CDR3 spans 13 amino acids. The CDR3 reads CASSSGVQETQYF. CDR3 DNA sequence: TGCGCCAGCAGCTCCGGGGTACAAGAGACCCAGTACTTC. Based on the CDR3 plus reference TRBV5-1 and TRBJ2-5, the full variable domain is KAGVTQTPRYLIKTRGQQVTLSCSPISGHRSVSWYQQTPGQGLQFLFEYFSETQRNKGNFPGRFSGRQFSNSRSEMNVSTLELGDSALYLCASSSGVQETQYFGPGTRLLVL.

The rearrangement uses TRBV28 and TRBJ1-1; D is unclear. CDR3 size: 12 residues. Germline V CDR1 and CDR2: MDHEN, SYDVKM. V was trimmed by 7 bases and J by 0 bases, leaving 6 bases between them. CDR3 nucleotide sequence: TGTGCCAGCAATTCAGTGAACACTGAAGCTTTCTTT. This encodes CASNSVNTEAFF. The full variable domain, rest sourced from reference TRBV28 and TRBJ1-1, is DVKVTQSSRYLVKRTGEKVFLECVQDMDHENMFWYRQDPGLGLRLIYFSYDVKMKEKGDIPEGYSVSREKKERFSLILESASTNQTSMYLCASNSVNTEAFFGQGTRLTVV.

The chain couples TRBV9 to TRBJ2-4; D not resolved. The CDR3 is 13 amino acids. Germline loops: CDR1 SGDLS, CDR2 YYNGEE. Trimming took off 4 bases at V and 8 bases at J, with 13 bases between the two ends. The CDR3: CASSFPSEDIQYF. The CDR3 DNA sequence: TGTGCCAGCAGCTTTCCTTCTGAGGACATTCAGTACTTC.

This clone is a singleton in its sample. The genes are TRBV7-8 and TRBJ2-2; no reliable D call. The CDR3 sequence is 16 residues long. Germline V gives CDR1 SGHVS, CDR2 FQNEAQ. Trimming took 5 bases from V and 0 from J, leaving 13 bases between them. CDR3 residues: CASSMASIANTGELFF. The CDR3 coding sequence is TGTGCCAGCAGCATGGCAAGTATCGCGAACACCGGGGAGCTGTTTTTT.

The rearrangement uses TRBV29-1 and TRBJ1-4; TRBD1 matches at 10 bases. CDR1 and CDR2 (germline): SQVTM, ANQGSEA. This CDR3 has 14 residues. Trimming took 5 bases from V and 5 from J; bases not matched to a gene: 5. CDR3 in amino acids: CSVTPGQGNEKLFF. The CDR3 DNA is TGCAGCGTTACACCGGGACAGGGGAATGAAAAACTGTTTTTT.